This TCR beta chain was captured by sequencing in a study of blood T cell repertoires in COVID-19. Study overall: Samples came from the United States, Italy and Spain, spanning acute and convalescent COVID-19. Sample material is recorded as cDNA or gDNA derived from T cells, B-cell-depleted T cells, or PBMCs.

Trimming stripped 6 bases from V and 11 bases from J, with 16 bases between. Germline V gene sequence: CDR1 LGHNT, CDR2 FRNRAP. The CDR3 has 12 amino acids. Only in-frame clones appear in the TCRdb table, and some are missing; sequencing was by immunoSEQ multiplex PCR. Here the sample spans approximately 130,000 clones, approximately 83% being singletons. The chain uses TRBV12-5 and TRBJ1-1, with no clear D. Material: peripheral blood. This clonotype was sampled from a woman aged 45 to 65 who had recovered from COVID-19. Written as DNA, the CDR3 is TGTGCTAGTGGGTTGTTCGTCGGGAGTGCTTTCTTT. It is translated as CASGLFVGSAFF.